Presented here are 14 T cell receptor beta chains from one specimen sequenced in a study of identical twins. TCRdb ran MiXCR on the 5' RACE reads and lists one entry per CDR3 protein. In the table there are around 510,000 distinct CDR3 sequences, about 13% of which are singletons. The data also belong to a second study, concerning yellow fever vaccine responses in identical twins.

Sequencing was performed on CD4+ T cells sorted from blood. The receptors come from a woman between 18 and 29 years old in good health.

This clonotype was recorded a few times. This chain links TRBV24-1 with TRBJ2-1, with 9 nucleotides matching TRBD1. CDR1 KGHDR and CDR2 SFDVKD come from the germline V gene. The CDR3 runs 16 residues. The V segment lost 4 bases and the J segment 7 bases; nucleotides outside the gene matches: 10. The CDR3 loop is CATSDPRRDRANEQFF. The CDR3, as DNA: TGTGCCACCAGTGACCCCCGGAGGGACAGGGCAAATGAGCAGTTCTTC.

This clonotype was recorded a few times. The chain couples TRBV10-3 to TRBJ2-7, with 7 bases matching TRBD2. Germline V gene data show CDR1 as ENHRY and CDR2 as SYGVKD. V shed 11 bases, J shed 2 bases, and the junction held 9 bases outside the gene matches. This CDR3 has 13 amino acids. The CDR3 DNA reads as TGTGCCGTAGCGGAGGGGAGGGCCTACGAGCAGTACTTC. Protein product: CAVAEGRAYEQYF.

The sample holds a few counts of this clonotype. The chain couples TRBV5-1 to TRBJ2-7; tentative D call: TRBD2 (5 bases). In germline, CDR1 is SGHRS, CDR2 YFSETQ. The V end was cut by 4 bases, the J end by 0 bases, with 11 bases between. This CDR3 contains 14 residues. In DNA, the CDR3 is TGCGCCAGCAGCACTAGGGAAAGCTCCTACGAGCAGTACTTC. It encodes CASSTRESSYEQYF.

This clonotype showed up just a few times. The chain uses TRBV5-4 and TRBJ1-6, with 7 positions matching TRBD1. V lost 4 bases to trimming and J lost 1 base; unmatched junction nucleotides: 5. Germline values: CDR1 SGHNT, CDR2 YYREEE (reference sequence). This CDR3 has 16 amino acids. CDR3 DNA sequence: TGTGCCAGCAGCCTTGGACAGGCGTCCTATAATTCACCCCTCCACTTT. Its protein is CASSLGQASYNSPLHF.

The chain joins TRBV28 to TRBJ2-3; TRBD1 or TRBD2 may be the D gene (5 bases each). Trimming removed 6 bases at V and 3 bases at J, with 16 bases between. The germline CDR1 and CDR2 sequences are MDHEN and SYDVKM. The CDR3 is 15 residues long. Written as DNA, the CDR3 is TGTGCCAGCAGACGGGGCCCCGGGTTTACAGATACGCAGTATTTT. Translation: CASRRGPGFTDTQYF.

This sequence joins TRBV28 and TRBJ1-2; 7 bases align to TRBD1. There are 14 residues in the CDR3. J gave up 2 bases and V 6 bases, and 6 bases lay outside the gene matches. The germline V gene encodes CDR1 MDHEN and CDR2 SYDVKM. DNA of the CDR3: TGTGCCAGCAGGCCCGGGACAGAAAACTATGGCTACACCTTC. It codes for CASRPGTENYGYTF.

The V call is TRBV6-5, the J call TRBJ2-1, with D possibly TRBD2 on 6 matching bases. The CDR3 loop spans 15 amino acids. Trimming shortened V by 4 bases and J by 5 bases, and 15 bases separated the two germline ends. Germline lookup yields CDR1 MNHEY and CDR2 SVGAGI. The CDR3 sequence is CASSFRRVHNNEQFF. The CDR3 coding sequence is TGTGCCAGCAGTTTTCGGAGGGTCCATAACAATGAGCAGTTCTTC.

V is TRBV29-1 and J is TRBJ2-3, with 7 bases fitting TRBD2. Trimming cost V 5 bases and J 4 bases; bases outside gene matches: 9. The CDR3 sequence is 14 residues long. Germline V gene sequence: CDR1 SQVTM, CDR2 ANQGSEA. For the CDR3, the DNA is TGCAGCGTTATCCCCATGCGGGGGTCAGATACGCAGTATTTT. It is translated as CSVIPMRGSDTQYF.

The CDR3 loop reads CASSQGGGFGSYEQYF. The CDR3 bases are TGTGCCAGCAGCCAAGGAGGGGGCTTCGGCTCCTACGAGCAGTACTTC. The genes are TRBV3-1 and TRBJ2-7; TRBD1 matches at 7 bases. This CDR3 has 16 residues. V was clipped by 1 base and J by 0 bases; unmatched bases: 6. In germline, CDR1 is LGHDT, CDR2 YNNKEL (reference sequence).

The chain employs TRBV3-1 and TRBJ2-5; D ambiguous. CDR1 and CDR2 (germline): LGHDT, YNNKEL (reference sequence). The CDR3 loop spans 12 amino acids. Deletions cut 6 bases from V and 1 base from J, with 6 bases between. CDR3 DNA: TGTGCCAGCAGGGGGTTCCAAGAGACCCAGTACTTC. This sequence encodes CASRGFQETQYF.

The J gene is TRBJ2-1, the V gene TRBV7-2; TRBD2 matches at 8 bases. Germline values: CDR1 SGHTA, CDR2 FQGNSA. J gave up 1 base and V 5 bases, and 7 bases lay outside the gene matches. The CDR3 contains 16 residues. DNA for the CDR3: TGTGCCAGCAGCGCGAGCGGGGGAAGATCCTACAATGAGCAGTTCTTC. Amino acids: CASSASGGRSYNEQFF.

The rearrangement uses TRBV3-1 and TRBJ1-1; no definite D call. The germline gives CDR1 LGHDT, CDR2 YNNKEL (reference sequence). The V end was cut by 2 bases, the J end by 5 bases, with 9 bases between. The CDR3 sequence is 13 residues long. This CDR3 reads CASSQREITEAFF. In DNA form, the CDR3 reads TGTGCCAGCAGCCAAAGGGAAATAACTGAAGCTTTCTTT.

This clonotype was counted only a few times. The CDR3 coding sequence is TGTGCCAGCTCACCAAATACTTTGAACACCGGGGAGCTGTTTTTT. Its translation: CASSPNTLNTGELFF. The rearrangement joins TRBV18 to TRBJ2-2; D is unresolved. Germline V gene sequence: CDR1 KGHSH, CDR2 LQKENI. The CDR3 sequence is 15 residues long. V was trimmed by 2 bases and J by 1 base, leaving 8 bases between them.

The chain joins TRBV4-3 to TRBJ2-3; TRBD2 aligns across 7 bases. The V segment lost 4 bases and the J segment 8 bases; nucleotides outside the gene matches: 9. The V gene's germline CDR1 is LGHNA and CDR2 YSLEER. The CDR3 is 14 residues long. The CDR3 region is CASSLLAARGTQYF. In DNA, the CDR3 is TGCGCCAGCAGCCTCCTAGCGGCGCGGGGTACGCAGTATTTT.